What follows are 9 T cell receptor beta chains derived from one specimen sequenced in a study of T cell repertoires in cytomegalovirus infection. TCRdb itself ran the reads through MiXCR, one entry per CDR3 protein. The sample lists 800,000 to 950,000 distinct CDR3 sequences, approximately 30% occurring once. The antigens these receptors bind are not known. Sequenced material: cultured CD8+ T cells from PBMCs, taken from culture after CMV antigen stimulation. Every receptor here comes from a human donor in good health (CMV status not recorded). Some clones in this sample may be carry-over from other donors' samples.

V and J are TRBV12-3 or TRBV12-4 and TRBJ2-1; 11 positions match TRBD2. The V gene end was trimmed by 8 bases and the J gene end by 9 bases; junction bases not matched to a gene: 9. The CDR3 extends over 14 amino acids. CDR3 nucleotides: TGTGCCAGCCTGACTAGCGGGGCCCTCTGTGAGCAGTTCTTC. It specifies CASLTSGALCEQFF.

The chain carries TRBV4-1 and TRBJ2-1, with TRBD2 matching 8 bases. This CDR3 contains 15 residues. With 1 base clipped from V and 4 bases from J, the junction kept 3 bases outside the gene matches. Germline values: CDR1 MGHRA, CDR2 YSYEKL. DNA of the CDR3: TGCGCCAGCAGCCAAGGGGCGGGGGGTTACAATGAGCAGTTCTTC. Amino acids: CASSQGAGGYNEQFF.

This clonotype has only one observation. The V and J genes are TRBV13 and TRBJ2-5; 8 bases align to TRBD1. Germline V gene lookup returns CDR1 PRHDT and CDR2 FYEKMQ (reference sequence). This CDR3 spans 16 amino acids. The trim removed 2 bases at V and 3 bases at J, leaving 8 bases unmatched. In DNA form, the CDR3 reads TGTGCCAGCAGCTTATTGACAGGGGAGCCCAAAGAGACCCAGTACTTC. Its translation: CASSLLTGEPKETQYF. The complete variable domain, with remaining parts taken from reference TRBV13 and TRBJ2-5, reads AAGVIQSPRHLIKEKRETATLKCYPIPRHDTVYWYQQGPGQDPQFLISFYEKMQSDKGSIPDRFSAQQFSDYHSELNMSSLELGDSALYFCASSLLTGEPKETQYFGPGTRLLVL.

This clonotype has ten or more counts. The chain is built from TRBV27 and TRBJ1-5; D uncertain. The germline gives CDR1 MNHEY, CDR2 SMNVEV (reference sequence). There are 14 residues in the CDR3. Trimming shortened V by 6 bases and J by 4 bases, and 13 bases separated the two germline ends. The CDR3 here is CASSQQRANQPQHF. In DNA form, the CDR3 reads TGTGCCAGCAGCCAACAAAGGGCAAATCAGCCCCAGCATTTT.

This clonotype was detected once. A junction boundary mismatches the germline segment, possibly from a read error. The rearrangement links TRBV4-1 to TRBJ1-1, with a possible D match to TRBD1 (5 bases). The CDR3 spans 15 residues. CDR1 MGHRA and CDR2 YSYEKL come from the germline V gene. The CDR3 bases are TGTGCCAGCAGCCAAGAAGCGGGGGGGATTGGTGAAGCTTTCTTT. It codes for CASSQEAGGIGEAFF.

The gene calls are TRBV12-5 and TRBJ1-1; no definite D call. CDR1 is LGHNT and CDR2 is FRNRAP in the germline V gene. This CDR3 comprises 11 residues. Trimming stripped 7 bases from V and 3 bases from J, with 6 bases between. The CDR3 DNA reads TGTGCTAGTGCCCTGGACACTGAAGCTTTCTTT. Translation: CASALDTEAFF.

This chain connects TRBV5-4 to TRBJ2-3; D is possibly TRBD1 (5 bases). V dropped 2 bases and J dropped 2 bases, with 12 bases sitting between them. The CDR3 contains 15 residues. The germline gives CDR1 SGHNT, CDR2 YYREEE (reference sequence). CDR3 nucleotides: TGTGCCAGCAGCTTCGGACAAGGAAACACAGATACGCAGTATTTT. Translating it yields CASSFGQGNTDTQYF. The full variable domain, its missing parts supplied by reference TRBV5-4 and TRBJ2-3, is ETGVTQSPTHLIKTRGQQVTLRCSSQSGHNTVSWYQQALGQGPQFIFQYYREEENGRGNFPPRFSGLQFPNYSSELNVNALELDDSALYLCASSFGQGNTDTQYFGPGTRLTVL.

This clonotype showed up many times. This rearrangement joins TRBV4-1 to TRBJ1-4; D is unclear. V lost 1 base to trimming and J lost 0 bases, with 12 bases between them. This CDR3 is 17 amino acids long. The germline gives CDR1 MGHRA, CDR2 YSYEKL. CDR3 sequence (DNA): TGCGCCAGCAGCCAAGTTCCAGCTCTAGCAACTAATGAAAAACTGTTTTTT. Its protein is CASSQVPALATNEKLFF.

This sequence joins TRBV14 and TRBJ2-1; weak D call: TRBD1 (6 bases). The germline gives CDR1 SGHDN, CDR2 FVKESK. The CDR3 covers 19 residues. V dropped 1 base and J dropped 1 base, with 20 bases sitting between them. The CDR3 DNA reads TGTGCCAGCAGCCAAGGACCCTTTACAGGGTACGGATCCTACAATGAGCAGTTCTTC. Protein sequence: CASSQGPFTGYGSYNEQFF.